This T cell receptor beta chain was identified during a study of T cell repertoires in cytomegalovirus infection. TCRdb reprocessed the reads via MiXCR and lists one record per CDR3 protein. The table records 640,000 or so distinct CDR3 sequences, around 31% of them present only once. The germline V and J ends were trimmed by 5 bases and 0 bases, with 8 bases remaining between them. The CDR3 loop spans 14 amino acids. Germline V gene data show CDR1 as LNHDA and CDR2 as SQIVND (reference sequence). This clonotype was counted many times. Antigen specificity is unknown. The chain recombines TRBV19 with TRBJ1-3; no clear D gene. The specimen was cultured PBMCs, collected from culture after CMV antigen stimulation. This receptor was taken from a human donor in good health (CMV status not recorded). Some clones in this sample may be carry-over from other donors' samples. The CDR3 DNA sequence: TGTGCCAGTAGTTCACGGGACTCTGGAAACACCATATATTTT. Translating it yields CASSSRDSGNTIYF.